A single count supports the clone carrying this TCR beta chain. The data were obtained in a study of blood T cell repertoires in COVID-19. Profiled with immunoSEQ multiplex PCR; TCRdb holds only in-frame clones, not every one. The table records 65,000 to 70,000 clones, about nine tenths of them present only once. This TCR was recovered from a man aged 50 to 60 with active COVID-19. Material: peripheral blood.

The CDR3, as DNA: TGTGCCAGCCTAAACCCCACGGGAATTCGGAACGAGCAGTACTTC. Translated, it gives CASLNPTGIRNEQYF. V is TRBV2 and J is TRBJ2-7; TRBD2 is a possible D gene (5 bases). Germline CDR1 SNHLY, CDR2 FYNNEI. CDR3 size: 15 residues. The germline V and J ends were trimmed by 8 bases and 5 bases, with 22 bases remaining between them.